This T cell receptor beta chain was retrieved from a study of response to subunit inactivated influenza vaccine (dated by TCRdb to 2016 to 2019). For context, the study as a whole: To follow how T cells responded to a trivalent subunit inactivated influenza vaccine, the researchers relied on deep quantitative profiling of the T cell receptor repertoire. Paper-wide results and their limitations: It was suggested by the authors that each seasonal influenza vaccination may recruit only a limited number of new T cells.

The library relied on RT-PCR. Instrument on record: Illumina HiSeq 2500. TCRdb reran the public reads through fastp at Q25 and MiXCR, keeping productive beta chains. Each CDR3 protein appears once, grouped with its most common genes and DNA. The sample table holds about 540,000 distinct CDR3 sequences, of which 20% to 25% were seen once. The top ten clonotypes cover approximately 3% of the sample. As to this clonotype: Its target antigen remains unknown. No much larger clone exists at a distance of one base, and base qualities are not known.

The cysteine opens and the phenylalanine closes a CDR3 of 15 amino acids. CDR3 DNA is the only sequence kept; it has 45 bases, read in frame from the first base. V lost 5 bases and J lost 10 bases, and the count of bases not matched to a germline gene is 16. According to the germline V gene, CDR1 reads SGHTA and CDR2 reads FQGNSA. These data were also filed under a second study, of T cells expressing NK-cell markers. The second publication reports: The TCR beta cDNA libraries were made using 5'RACE template switching, a step that added both a universal primer site and unique molecular identifiers. TCR beta-chain repertoires were profiled in sorted CD3+CD56+NKG2C+, CD3+CD56+NKG2C- and CD3+CD56-NKG2C+ T-cell subsets from about 8 donors. Of the eight sequenced donors, seven were found to be HCMV-seropositive and one was found to be HCMV-seronegative. To restrict sorting to alphabetaTCR-expressing T cells, an anti-gammadeltaTCR antibody was added in several experiments. In more than 5 donors, the dominant CD3+CD56+NKG2C+ clonotypes were found to rank among the top 10 CD8+ clonotypes and to make up 1.0-7.0% of CD8+ T cells. Those dominant clonotypes were again the most abundant among CD3+CD56-NKG2C+ cells in several donors, at about 28.3-60.1%. Whether the expanded NKG2C-expressing T cell clones were specific for HCMV antigens was left unclear. The eight sequenced donors were randomly selected healthy volunteers, three men and five women. A commercial ELISA kit detecting HCMV-specific IgG in serum was used to determine HCMV serostatus. Ficoll density gradient centrifugation was used to isolate peripheral blood mononuclear cells from blood. Using Miltenyi isolation kits, CD4+ and CD8+ T cells were isolated from PBMC through magnetic immunoseparation. cDNA synthesis was primed from the TCR beta constant segment and was followed by two successive PCR amplification steps. Sequencing of the libraries produced 2 x 150 bp reads on Illumina HiSeq 2000/2500, MiSeq or NextSeq. MIGEC was used to demultiplex reads and group reads by UMI, and MiTCR was used to assemble and quantify clonotypes. To exclude erroneous sequences, any TCR cDNA sequence not supported by at least two reads was discarded. Downstream repertoire analysis used the tcR package, and clonotypes were matched across fractions by CDR3 nucleotide sequence plus V segment. VDJmatch was used to annotate antigen specificity against VDJdb, with one amino acid substitution in CDR3 allowed.

Sample: CD4+ T cells sorted from PBMCs, taken about 11 days after vaccination. The sequence was collected from a man in his fifties who received an inactivated influenza vaccine. Donor details come from another sample of the same person, matched by shared clones. The receptor chain draws on TRBV7-2 and TRBJ1-1, with 7 bases in between that match TRBD1. The CDR3 here reads CASSPSSTGAVRAFF. The sequence in DNA is TGTGCCAGCAGCCCTTCATCAACAGGGGCGGTGCGAGCTTTCTTT.